A selection of T cell receptor beta chains follows, all from one sample in a study of blood T cell repertoires in COVID-19. Generated by immunoSEQ multiplex PCR, the TCRdb table keeps only in-frame clones and is missing some. The profile shows roughly 68,000 clones, more than 75% of them singletons. The specimen sequenced was PBMCs or T cells enriched from blood (not recorded which). These TCRs come from a woman aged 40-49 years who had recovered from COVID-19. Both conserved end residues are trimmed from each CDR3.

v_call cdr3_aa
TRBV7-3 ASSRDRDQPQH
TRBV29-1 SVRPPANYGYT
TRBV6-5 ASSYSWTGSMVALH
TRBV11-2 ASSLAGTENTEAF
TRBV14 ASSRQRLAGATGELF
TRBV5-1 ASSLAGEGSEKLF
TRBV4-1 ASSQVVTGTRGEQY
TRBV21-1 ASSKAGKGEARGYT
TRBV6-6 ASSPEVYEQY
TRBV19 ASRNRGQAYEQY
TRBV10-1 ASSDTMNTEAF
TRBV5-1 ASSYGLAGAGETQY
TRBV27 ASSPRPGNTEAF
TRBV19 ASSIQGPTPGETQY
TRBV11-3 ASSPRQDPYEQY
TRBV27 ASSSQLNRQNRETQY
TRBV3-1/TRBV3-2 ASSQDRGKNIQY
TRBV11-3 ASSLDQQYNEQF
TRBV6-2/TRBV6-3 ASSYSDRGPDEQY
TRBV10-3 AISLNSDNSSWDEQF
TRBV7-9 ASSYQDSYNEQF
TRBV28 ASSGDRGRTPLH
TRBV27 ASSLEGEKKQPQH